This T cell receptor beta chain was documented in a study of T cells after yellow fever vaccination. V was shortened by 1 base and J by 0 bases, with 10 bases between the two germline ends. From germline, CDR1 is SGHDT and CDR2 YYEEEE. CDR3 length: 15 residues. About this clonotype: Its antigen is undetermined.

Template-switching 5'RACE yielded the TCR cDNA; a universal primer site and UMIs were added in the process. TCRdb reanalysed the 5' RACE reads using MiXCR and keeps one entry per CDR3 protein. The profile shows tens of thousands of distinct CDR3 sequences, less than 8.5% of them singletons. General study results and limits: Contamination of FACS-sorted repertoires by abundant clonotypes from the bulk population could occur. The study re-detected most primary-vaccination clones after the booster (roughly 96% CD4, almost 90% CD8).

The chain is built from TRBV5-6 and TRBJ1-1, with D hard to call. The sample was CD8+ T cells sorted from PBMCs, taken 15 days after the yellow fever booster vaccination. This receptor was obtained from a man under 40 who received the YFV17D yellow fever vaccine. CDR3 nucleotides: TGTGCCAGCAGCTTGCACAGCGACATGAACACTGAAGCTTTCTTT. This encodes CASSLHSDMNTEAFF.